These 3 T cell receptor beta chains originate from one sample sequenced in a study of PD-1 blockade in classical Hodgkin lymphoma. TCRdb keeps only in-frame clones here, not all; method: immunoSEQ multiplex PCR. The sample holds 35,000 to 40,000 clones, approximately 86% seen once. Brentuximab vedotin exposure varied, and every patient relapsed after autologous stem cell transplantation. The sequencing here drew on peripheral blood mononuclear cells (PBMCs), taken before the second cycle of nivolumab. The origin of the receptors is a human donor with classical Hodgkin lymphoma.

The rearrangement uses TRBV10-3 and TRBJ1-2, with TRBD1 matching over 8 bases. The CDR3 is 12 amino acids. V gave up 6 bases and J gave up 3 bases; unmatched junction bases: 0. Germline V CDR1 and CDR2: ENHRY, SYGVKD. This CDR3 is CAIRDRDYGYTF. CDR3 in DNA: TGTGCCATCAGGGACAGGGACTATGGCTACACCTTC.

The rearrangement joins TRBV7-8 to TRBJ2-7; 9 bases fit TRBD2. The trim removed 3 bases at V and 7 bases at J, leaving 10 bases unmatched. CDR3 size: 15 residues. CDR1 is SGHVS, CDR2 FQNEAQ, per germline. The CDR3 sequence is CASSFPGTSPDEQYF. CDR3 nucleotides: TGTGCCAGCAGCTTTCCCGGGACTAGCCCCGATGAGCAGTACTTC.

J is TRBJ1-4 and V is TRBV15, with TRBD1 as a possible D gene (5 bases). The V end was cut by 3 bases, the J end by 10 bases, with 18 bases between. Germline V gene data show CDR1 as LNHNV and CDR2 as YYDKDF (reference sequence). This CDR3 is built from 15 residues. The CDR3 loop reads CATSREGPQAVKLFF. The CDR3 DNA is TGTGCCACCAGCAGGGAGGGACCTCAAGCCGTAAAACTGTTTTTT.